The clone carrying this T cell receptor (beta chain) appeared a few times. Authors' data handling: Owing to the provision of junction-only sequences devoid of quality scores by immunoSEQ, filtering differed. TCRdb keeps only in-frame clones here, not all; method: immunoSEQ multiplex PCR. Clone size and the V and J calls come from that table; the DNA yielded D and trimming. The sample has around 1.9 million clones, 85% to 95% seen once. Naive CD8 cells lacked CD45RO, underwent positive selection for CCR7 and left out terminally differentiated effector memory CD45RA+ cells. The record originates from a study of shared clonotypes between healthy human individuals. V was pared by 6 bases and J by 1 base, with 10 bases between. The CDR3 contains 13 residues. Germline V CDR1 and CDR2: MNHEY, SMNVEV (reference sequence).

V usage is TRBV27 and J usage is TRBJ2-7; D is undetermined. The receptor was derived from a man between 18 and 29 years old in good health. Some clones in this sample may be carry-over from other donors' samples. Sequences were obtained from naive CD8+ T cells from PBMCs. DNA of the CDR3: TGTGCCAGCAGCGTCCCAGGATCCTACGAGCAGTACTTC. Translated: CASSVPGSYEQYF.